Following are 25 T cell receptor beta chains from one sample sequenced in a study of response to subunit inactivated influenza vaccine. Each CDR3 protein gets one entry after TCRdb re-called the RT-PCR reads with MiXCR. The sample carries about 780,000 distinct CDR3 sequences, around a sixth recorded once. The sample here was PBMCs from blood, taken 5 to 6 days after vaccination. Source of these receptors: a man aged 45-65 years who received an inactivated influenza vaccine.

This clonotype was seen at least ten times. The rearrangement joins TRBV28 to TRBJ2-2; D possibly corresponds to TRBD2 (7 bases). Trimming cost V 2 bases and J 6 bases, with 13 bases left between them. This CDR3 comprises 15 residues. The germline V gene encodes CDR1 MDHEN and CDR2 SYDVKM. CDR3 sequence (DNA): TGTGCCAGCAGTTTAACGGGGGGCGCGGCCGGGGAGCTGTTTTTT. Protein product: CASSLTGGAAGELFF.

J is TRBJ1-1 and V is TRBV7-3, with 8 bases identical to TRBD1. The CDR3 runs 14 residues. J gave up 5 bases and V 4 bases, and 6 bases lay outside the gene matches. Germline V CDR1 and CDR2: SGHTA, FQGTGA. The CDR3 coding sequence is TGTGCCAGCAGCTCTTCAGGGGGCTGGACTGAAGCTTTCTTT. This gives the protein CASSSSGGWTEAFF.

The chain carries TRBV12-3 or TRBV12-4 and TRBJ1-4; the D gene is possibly TRBD1 (5 bases). With 1 base removed from V and 13 bases from J, the gap between germline ends came to 19 bases. CDR3 length: 15 amino acids. The CDR3 is CASSLGDAVGVRLFF. CDR3 in DNA: TGTGCCAGCAGTTTAGGGGACGCCGTTGGGGTTAGACTGTTTTTT.

The CDR3 DNA sequence: TGTGCCAGCAAGTCGGCCGTTACTAATGAAAAACTGTTTTTT. It specifies CASKSAVTNEKLFF. The chain uses TRBV28 and TRBJ1-4; D unresolved. This CDR3 spans 14 amino acids. The V end lost 7 bases, the J end lost 2 bases, and 11 bases lay between the germline ends. Germline CDR1 MDHEN, CDR2 SYDVKM.

CDR3 in amino acids: CSAPKVGGLRNEQFF. CDR3 sequence (DNA): TGCAGTGCTCCCAAGGTGGGGGGCCTTCGTAATGAGCAGTTCTTC. The V and J genes are TRBV20-1 and TRBJ2-1, with D possibly called TRBD1 or TRBD2 (6 bases each). The length of the CDR3 is 15 residues. Trimming stripped 5 bases from V and 7 bases from J, with 21 bases between. Germline lookup yields CDR1 DFQATT and CDR2 SNEGSKA (reference sequence).

This clonotype was picked up a small number of times. This sequence joins TRBV7-2 and TRBJ1-5; D is possibly TRBD1 (6 bases). Germline V lookup: CDR1 SGHTA, CDR2 FQGNSA. Trimming removed 4 bases from V and 11 bases from J, with 15 bases in between. This CDR3 contains 13 residues. The CDR3 DNA is TGTGCCAGCAGCTCGTTCGAGGGGGGTTCCCAGCATTTT. Protein product: CASSSFEGGSQHF.

The chain employs TRBV11-2 and TRBJ2-7, with D possibly matching TRBD1 (6 bases). CDR1 SGHAT and CDR2 FQNNGV come from the germline V gene. V was trimmed by 5 bases and J by 3 bases, leaving 14 bases between them. The CDR3 is made up of 14 amino acids. Here the CDR3 reads CASSPRQVYYEQYF. The CDR3, as DNA: TGTGCCAGCAGCCCCAGACAGGTGTACTACGAGCAGTACTTC.

This clonotype showed up just a few times. V gene TRBV7-2 combines with J gene TRBJ2-7; 10 nucleotides line up with TRBD1. J was trimmed by 4 bases and V by 5 bases; bases with no gene match: 5. Germline CDR1 SGHTA, CDR2 FQGNSA. The CDR3 covers 14 residues. The CDR3 DNA reads as TGTGCCAGCAGCCGAGACAGGGGGCAATACGAGCAGTACTTC. Amino acids: CASSRDRGQYEQYF.

Many counts were recorded for this clonotype. The V call is TRBV29-1, the J call TRBJ2-1; perhaps TRBD1 as D (6 bases). This CDR3 is 12 amino acids long. Trimming shortened V by 3 bases and J by 10 bases, and 13 bases separated the two germline ends. Germline V CDR1 and CDR2: SQVTM, ANQGSEA. CDR3 region: CSVETGRLEQFF. CDR3 DNA: TGCAGCGTTGAGACAGGTCGATTAGAGCAGTTCTTC.

This clonotype was observed a handful of times. The chain couples TRBV20-1 to TRBJ2-4; D is undetermined. The germline V gene has CDR1 DFQATT and CDR2 SNEGSKA (reference sequence). The CDR3 has 12 residues. The V gene lost 2 bases and the J gene lost 4 bases, with 6 bases spanning the gap. CDR3 nucleotide sequence: TGCAGTGCTAGATGGGGAAAAAACATTCAGTACTTC. Translating it yields CSARWGKNIQYF.

V and J are TRBV10-3 and TRBJ1-3; tentative D call: TRBD1 (6 bases). V was clipped by 7 bases and J by 2 bases, with 21 bases between them. Looked up from germline, CDR1 is ENHRY and CDR2 is SYGVKD. This CDR3 has 17 residues. This CDR3 reads CAITPAIGGGTGNTIYF. CDR3 in DNA: TGTGCCATCACCCCTGCCATAGGCGGGGGCACTGGAAACACCATATATTTT.

To note about this clonotype: It may be a read error: a sequence one base away is much more abundant. The chain carries TRBV28 and TRBJ2-7; 7 bases map to TRBD2. V lost 6 bases to trimming and J lost 3 bases; unmatched junction nucleotides: 2. CDR1 is MDHEN, CDR2 SYDVKM, per germline. The CDR3 sequence is 12 residues long. This CDR3 is CASRGGNYEQYF. CDR3 nucleotide sequence: TGTGCCAGCAGGGGGGGGAACTACGAGCAGTACTTC.

This clonotype was counted many times. The chain has TRBV20-1 and TRBJ2-1; maybe TRBD2 (6 bases). Trimming took off 3 bases at V and 10 bases at J, with 22 bases between the two ends. The CDR3 runs 15 residues. Germline lookup yields CDR1 DFQATT and CDR2 SNEGSKA (reference sequence). The CDR3: CSARSSRDWTNEQFF. The CDR3 DNA follows: TGCAGTGCTAGGAGTAGTAGGGACTGGACCAACGAGCAGTTCTTC.

This clonotype occurred many times. The rearrangement uses TRBV5-6 and TRBJ2-1, with D perhaps matching TRBD1 or TRBD2 (6 bases each). Germline CDR1 SGHDT, CDR2 YYEEEE. The CDR3 sequence is 15 residues long. Trimming removed 2 bases from V and 7 bases from J, with 16 bases in between. CDR3 DNA: TGTGCCAGCAGCTTTAGGGGGAGTCGGGGGAATGAGCAGTTCTTC. Translated: CASSFRGSRGNEQFF.

The CDR3 bases are TGTGCCAGCAGGAAGGCAGGGAGCGCCTACGAGCAGTACTTC. Translated: CASRKAGSAYEQYF. This chain uses TRBV25-1 with TRBJ2-7, with D perhaps assigned TRBD1 or TRBD2 (5 bases each). CDR1 and CDR2 (germline): MGHDK, SYGVNS. Deletions cut 6 bases from V and 2 bases from J, with 14 bases between. The CDR3 extends over 14 amino acids.

J is TRBJ1-5 and V is TRBV28; no clear D. Deletions cut 6 bases from V and 7 bases from J, with 19 bases between. This CDR3 comprises 15 residues. Germline lookup yields CDR1 MDHEN and CDR2 SYDVKM. CDR3 bases: TGTGCCAGCAGAACCCATACACTGATTAGCCAGCCCCAGCATTTT. This encodes CASRTHTLISQPQHF.

The chain employs TRBV12-2 and TRBJ2-5; the listed D gene, TRBD1, was not tested against the DNA. TRBV12-2 is an annotated pseudogene. The CDR3 is 15 residues long. The DNA of the CDR3 is TGTGCAAGTCGCTCCCCACATCCGGGATTGGAGACCCAGTACTTC. It specifies CASRSPHPGLETQYF.

The CDR3 is CASSLVGQAALGEDTQYF. In DNA, the CDR3 is TGCGCCAGCAGCTTGGTGGGACAGGCCGCCCTGGGGGAAGATACGCAGTATTTT. The chain combines TRBV5-1 with TRBJ2-3, with 8 bases identical to TRBD1. J gave up 5 bases and V 0 bases, and 14 bases lay outside the gene matches. This CDR3 is 18 amino acids long. Germline CDR1 SGHRS, CDR2 YFSETQ.

The rearrangement uses TRBV20-1 and TRBJ2-7; 9 nucleotides match TRBD2. CDR1 is DFQATT and CDR2 is SNEGSKA in the germline V gene (reference sequence). V shed 5 bases and J 3 bases; nucleotides not matched to a gene: 8. The CDR3 length is 14 residues. As DNA, the CDR3 is TGCAGTGCTCAAAGGGCGGGAGGGGGCTACGAGCAGTACTTC. Its translation is CSAQRAGGGYEQYF.

The chain is built from TRBV5-6 and TRBJ2-5, with D hard to call. V lost 4 bases, J lost 1 base, and 11 bases lay in between. Looked up from germline, CDR1 is SGHDT and CDR2 is YYEEEE. The CDR3 is 14 amino acids. CDR3 nucleotide sequence: TGTGCCAGCAGCGCAGTGAACGGCCAAGAGACCCAGTACTTC. Its protein is CASSAVNGQETQYF.

CDR3 loop: CASTNRLGESTQYF. The DNA for the CDR3 is TGTGCCAGCACAAATAGATTGGGGGAAAGTACGCAGTATTTT. The chain couples TRBV12-3 or TRBV12-4 to TRBJ2-3; the D call may be TRBD1 or TRBD2 (5 bases each). V was pared by 7 bases and J by 8 bases, with 19 bases between. The CDR3 sequence is 14 residues long.

This chain uses TRBV6-9 with TRBJ2-5; maybe TRBD2 (6 bases). This CDR3 region has 17 residues. Germline CDR1 reads MNHGY; CDR2 reads SVAAGI. V lost 7 bases to trimming and J lost 0 bases, with 21 bases between them. CDR3 nucleotide sequence: TGTGCCAGCACCTCCTATGGAGGGAACCGGTACCAAGAGACCCAGTACTTC. Its translation: CASTSYGGNRYQETQYF.

The J gene is TRBJ2-4, the V gene TRBV5-6, with TRBD1 identical over 8 bases. The CDR3 sequence is 15 residues long. Germline lookup yields CDR1 SGHDT and CDR2 YYEEEE. The V segment lost 4 bases and the J segment 3 bases; nucleotides outside the gene matches: 6. The CDR3 bases are TGTGCCAGCAGCAACGGACAGGGCAGCAAAAACATTCAGTACTTC. This sequence encodes CASSNGQGSKNIQYF.

The V and J genes are TRBV18 and TRBJ2-3, with 9 positions matching TRBD2. CDR3 length equals 17 residues. Germline trimming cut 0 bases from V and 0 bases from J; bases unmatched to any gene: 4. Germline assignment: CDR1 KGHSH and CDR2 LQKENI. CDR3 DNA sequence: TGTGCCAGCTCACCACCGCGGGGGGGCCCTAGCACAGATACGCAGTATTTT. Translation: CASSPPRGGPSTDTQYF.

The chain combines TRBV15 with TRBJ2-7; 11 bases map to TRBD1. Germline assignment: CDR1 LNHNV and CDR2 YYDKDF (reference sequence). Trimming took 1 base from V and 4 from J; bases not matched to a gene: 9. There are 17 residues in the CDR3. The CDR3 sequence: CATSRAYPGQGAYEQYF. CDR3 bases: TGTGCCACCAGCAGAGCTTATCCCGGACAGGGGGCATACGAGCAGTACTTC.